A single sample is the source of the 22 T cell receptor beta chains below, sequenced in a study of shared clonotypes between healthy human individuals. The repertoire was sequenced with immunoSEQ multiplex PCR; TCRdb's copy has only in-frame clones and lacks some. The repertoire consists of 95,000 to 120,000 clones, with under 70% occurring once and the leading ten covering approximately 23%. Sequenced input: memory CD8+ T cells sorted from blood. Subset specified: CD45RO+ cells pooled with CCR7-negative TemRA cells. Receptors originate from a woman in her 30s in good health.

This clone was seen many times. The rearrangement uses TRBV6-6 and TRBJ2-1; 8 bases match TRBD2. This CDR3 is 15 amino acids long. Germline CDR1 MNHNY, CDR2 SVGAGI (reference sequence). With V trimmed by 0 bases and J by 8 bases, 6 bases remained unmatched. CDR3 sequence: CASSYSRPGGDEQFF. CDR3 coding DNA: TGTGCCAGCAGTTACTCTCGTCCCGGGGGGGATGAGCAGTTCTTC.

CDR3 protein: CASSVGEGITDTQYF. The DNA of the CDR3 is TGTGCCAGCAGCGTAGGGGAGGGGATCACAGATACGCAGTATTTT. The rearrangement joins TRBV9 to TRBJ2-3, with 7 bases lining up with TRBD2. The CDR3 runs to 15 residues. Trimming removed 0 bases from V and 2 bases from J; junction bases left unmatched: 3. CDR1 is SGDLS, CDR2 YYNGEE, per germline.

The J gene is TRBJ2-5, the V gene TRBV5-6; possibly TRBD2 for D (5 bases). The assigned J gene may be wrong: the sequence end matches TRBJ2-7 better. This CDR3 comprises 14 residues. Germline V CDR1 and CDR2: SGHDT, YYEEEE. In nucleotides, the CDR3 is TGTGCCAGCAGCTTGGGGGCTAGCAGGTACGAGCAGTACTTC. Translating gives CASSLGASRYEQYF.

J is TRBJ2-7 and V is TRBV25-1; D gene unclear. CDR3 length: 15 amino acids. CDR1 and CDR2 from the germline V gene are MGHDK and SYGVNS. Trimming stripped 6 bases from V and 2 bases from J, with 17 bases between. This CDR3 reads CASSLGGYTTYEQYF. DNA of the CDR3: TGTGCCAGCAGCCTTGGTGGCTACACGACCTACGAGCAGTACTTC.

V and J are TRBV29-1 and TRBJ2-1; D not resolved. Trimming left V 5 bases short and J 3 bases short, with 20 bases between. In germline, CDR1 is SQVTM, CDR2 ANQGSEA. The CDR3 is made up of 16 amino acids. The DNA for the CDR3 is TGCAGCGTTTTTCGCCCTACGCCTATAAGCTACAATGAGCAGTTCTTC. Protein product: CSVFRPTPISYNEQFF.

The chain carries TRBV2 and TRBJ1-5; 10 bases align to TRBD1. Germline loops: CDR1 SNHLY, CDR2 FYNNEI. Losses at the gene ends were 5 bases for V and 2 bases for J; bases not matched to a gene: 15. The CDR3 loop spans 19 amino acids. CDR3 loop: CASSTRSGTGECCNQPQHF. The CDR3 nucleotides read TGTGCCAGCAGTACCCGCTCCGGGACAGGGGAGTGCTGCAATCAGCCCCAGCATTTT.

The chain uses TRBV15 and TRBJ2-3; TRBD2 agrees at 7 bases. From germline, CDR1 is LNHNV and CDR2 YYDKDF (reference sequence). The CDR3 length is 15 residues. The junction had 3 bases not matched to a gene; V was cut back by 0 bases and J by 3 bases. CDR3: CATSREAGATDTQYF. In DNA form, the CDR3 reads TGTGCCACCAGCAGAGAGGCGGGAGCAACAGATACGCAGTATTTT.

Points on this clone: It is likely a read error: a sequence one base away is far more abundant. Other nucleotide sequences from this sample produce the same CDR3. CDR3 residues: CASSVGGTGELFF. For the CDR3, the DNA is TGTGCCAGCAGCGTAGGTGGTACCGGGGAGCTGTTTTTT. V usage is TRBV9 and J usage is TRBJ2-2; D call uncertain. V lost 0 bases, J lost 5 bases, and 5 bases lay in between. Germline CDR1 and CDR2: SGDLS and YYNGEE. The CDR3 is 13 residues long. Full variable domain (missing parts from reference TRBV9 and TRBJ2-2): DSGVTQTPKHLITATGQRVTLRCSPRSGDLSVYWYQQSLDQGLQFLIQYYNGEERAKGNILERFSAQQFPDLHSELNLSSLELGDSALYFCASSVGGTGELFFGEGSRLTVL.

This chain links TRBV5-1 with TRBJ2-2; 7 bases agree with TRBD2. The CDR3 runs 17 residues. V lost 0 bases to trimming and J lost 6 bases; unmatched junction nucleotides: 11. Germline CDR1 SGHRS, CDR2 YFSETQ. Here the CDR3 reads CASSLAWREYVPGELFF. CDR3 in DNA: TGCGCCAGCAGCTTGGCTTGGCGGGAGTACGTCCCCGGGGAGCTGTTTTTT.

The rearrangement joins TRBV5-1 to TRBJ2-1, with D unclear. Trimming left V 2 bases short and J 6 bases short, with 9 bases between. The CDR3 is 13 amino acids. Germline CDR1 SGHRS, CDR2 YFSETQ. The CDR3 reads CASSLYGFNEQFF. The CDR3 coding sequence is TGCGCCAGCAGCTTATACGGCTTCAATGAGCAGTTCTTC.

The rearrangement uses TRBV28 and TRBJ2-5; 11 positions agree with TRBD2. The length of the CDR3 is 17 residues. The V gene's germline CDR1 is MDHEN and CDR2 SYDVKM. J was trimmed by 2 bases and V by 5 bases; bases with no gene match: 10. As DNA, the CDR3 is TGTGCCAGCAGTCTAGATACTAGCGGGAGTTTTCAAGAGACCCAGTACTTC. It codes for CASSLDTSGSFQETQYF.

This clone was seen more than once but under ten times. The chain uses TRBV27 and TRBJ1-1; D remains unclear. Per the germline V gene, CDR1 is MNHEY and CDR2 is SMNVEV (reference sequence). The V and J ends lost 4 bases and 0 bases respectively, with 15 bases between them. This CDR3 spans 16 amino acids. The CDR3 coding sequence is TGTGCCAGCAGTTCCTCCCCCTCGGGCCTGAACACTGAAGCTTTCTTT. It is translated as CASSSSPSGLNTEAFF.

The CDR3 region has the DNA TGTGCCAGCAGCGTAAGGGCGACTAATGAGCAGTTCTTC. It yields the protein CASSVRATNEQFF. The chain joins TRBV9 to TRBJ2-1; no reliable D call. The CDR3 has 13 residues. Germline assignment: CDR1 SGDLS and CDR2 YYNGEE. The germline V and J ends were trimmed by 1 base and 7 bases, with 9 bases remaining between them.

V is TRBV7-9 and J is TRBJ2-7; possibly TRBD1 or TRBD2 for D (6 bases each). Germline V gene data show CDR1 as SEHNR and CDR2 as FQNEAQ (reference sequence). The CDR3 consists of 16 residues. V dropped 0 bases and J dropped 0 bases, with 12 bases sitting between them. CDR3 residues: CASSLAAGGLSYEQYF. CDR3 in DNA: TGTGCCAGCAGCTTAGCTGCCGGGGGCCTCTCCTACGAGCAGTACTTC.

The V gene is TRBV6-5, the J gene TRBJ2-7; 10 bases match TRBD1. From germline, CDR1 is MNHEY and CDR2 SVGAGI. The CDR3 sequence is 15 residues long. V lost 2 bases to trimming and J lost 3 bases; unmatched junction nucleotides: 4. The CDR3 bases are TGTGCCAGCAGTTACCGGACAGGGGGTTTCTACGAGCAGTACTTC. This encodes CASSYRTGGFYEQYF.

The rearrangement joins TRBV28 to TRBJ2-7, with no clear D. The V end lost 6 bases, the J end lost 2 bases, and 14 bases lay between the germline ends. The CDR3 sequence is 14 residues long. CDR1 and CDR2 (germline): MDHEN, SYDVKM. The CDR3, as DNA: TGTGCCAGCAGCAGCCCGGTGGGCACCTACGAGCAGTACTTC. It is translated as CASSSPVGTYEQYF.

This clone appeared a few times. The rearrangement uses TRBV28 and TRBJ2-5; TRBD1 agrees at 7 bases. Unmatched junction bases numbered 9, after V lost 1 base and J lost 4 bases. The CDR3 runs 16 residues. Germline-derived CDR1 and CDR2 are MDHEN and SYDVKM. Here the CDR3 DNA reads TGTGCCAGCAGTTTATCCTCAGACAGGGTAGCAGAGACCCAGTACTTC. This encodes CASSLSSDRVAETQYF.

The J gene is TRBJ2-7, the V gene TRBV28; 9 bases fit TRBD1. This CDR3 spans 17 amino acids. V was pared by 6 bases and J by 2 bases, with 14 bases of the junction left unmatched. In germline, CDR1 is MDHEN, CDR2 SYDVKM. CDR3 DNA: TGTGCCAGCAGAGCCGGACAGGGGATTGGGACCCCCTACGAGCAGTACTTC. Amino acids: CASRAGQGIGTPYEQYF.

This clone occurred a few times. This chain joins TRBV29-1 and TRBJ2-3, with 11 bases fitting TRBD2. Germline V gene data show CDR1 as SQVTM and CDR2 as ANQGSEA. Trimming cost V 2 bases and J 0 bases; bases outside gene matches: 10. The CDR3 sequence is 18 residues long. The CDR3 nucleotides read TGCAGCGTTGAATTAGCGGGAGGGACCGAAATTAGCACAGATACGCAGTATTTT. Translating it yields CSVELAGGTEISTDTQYF.

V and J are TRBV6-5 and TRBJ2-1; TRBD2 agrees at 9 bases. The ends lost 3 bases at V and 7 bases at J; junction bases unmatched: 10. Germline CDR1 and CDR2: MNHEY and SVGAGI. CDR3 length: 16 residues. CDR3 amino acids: CASSYRREGLLNEQFF. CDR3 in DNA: TGTGCCAGCAGTTATAGGCGGGAGGGCCTCTTGAATGAGCAGTTCTTC.

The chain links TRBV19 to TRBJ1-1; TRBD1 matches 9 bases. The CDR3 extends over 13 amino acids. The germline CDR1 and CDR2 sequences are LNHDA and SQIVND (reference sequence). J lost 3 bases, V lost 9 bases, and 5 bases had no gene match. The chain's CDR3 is CASTDRGYTEAFF. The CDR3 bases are TGTGCCAGCACCGACAGGGGGTACACTGAAGCTTTCTTT.

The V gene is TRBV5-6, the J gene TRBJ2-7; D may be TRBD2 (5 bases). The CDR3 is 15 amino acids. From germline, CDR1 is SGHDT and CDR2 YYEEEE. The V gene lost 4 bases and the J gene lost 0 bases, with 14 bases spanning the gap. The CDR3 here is CASSRRGAVSYEQYF. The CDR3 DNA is TGTGCCAGCAGCCGAAGAGGAGCGGTCTCCTACGAGCAGTACTTC. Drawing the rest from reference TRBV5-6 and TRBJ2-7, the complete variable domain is DAGVTQSPTHLIKTRGQQVTLRCSPKSGHDTVSWYQQALGQGPQFIFQYYEEEERQRGNFPDRFSGHQFPNYSSELNVNALLLGDSALYLCASSRRGAVSYEQYFGPGTRLTVT.